A selection of T cell receptor beta chains follows, all from one sample in a study of post-analysis software for immune sequencing data. TCRdb fed the PCR reads into MiXCR, producing one record per CDR3 protein. The sample contains some 800,000 distinct CDR3 sequences, under 60% of which appear only once. Sequenced sample: blood. The receptor set was obtained from a girl aged 5-17 years with multiple sclerosis. Each CDR3 is given with its conserved first and last residue. The D gene is left open where the match is weak. The size field is filled for only some rows; it gives once, few, many or a size class.

V gene	D gene	clone size	J gene	CDR3 protein	CDR3 DNA
TRBV12-3/TRBV12-4	-	few	TRBJ2-3	CASSFMDTQYF	TGTGCCAGCAGTTTTATGGATACGCAGTATTTT
TRBV20-1	-	few	TRBJ1-2	CSADELGYTF	TGCAGTGCCGATGAGCTTGGCTACACCTTC
TRBV12-3/TRBV12-4	-	few	TRBJ2-3	CASSLLGSSTDTQYF	TGTGCCAGCAGTCTCCTAGGGTCTAGCACAGATACGCAGTATTTT
TRBV29-1	-	few	TRBJ1-2	CSVRALQPDGYTF	TGCAGCGTTCGAGCCCTACAACCGGATGGCTACACCTTC
TRBV10-3	TRBD2	few	TRBJ2-7	CAISEVREGYEQYF	TGTGCCATCAGTGAGGTGCGGGAGGGCTACGAGCAGTACTTC
TRBV5-1	TRBD2	-	TRBJ2-7	CASSGTSGSPYEQYF	TGCGCCAGCAGCGGGACTAGCGGGAGTCCCTACGAGCAGTACTTC
TRBV6-5	TRBD2	-	TRBJ2-7	CASRGLVDDYEQYF	TGTGCCAGCAGGGGACTAGTGGATGATTACGAGCAGTACTTC
TRBV7-2	TRBD1	-	TRBJ1-4	CASSFQGGNSEKLFF	TGTGCCAGCAGCTTTCAGGGGGGTAATTCCGAAAAACTGTTTTTT
TRBV6-6	TRBD1	-	TRBJ2-5	CASSLTFDRGSQETQYF	TGTGCCAGCAGCCTTACCTTTGACAGGGGGAGCCAAGAGACCCAGTACTTC
TRBV9	TRBD1	-	TRBJ1-4	CASSATGTEWEKLFF	TGTGCCAGCAGCGCCACCGGGACAGAATGGGAAAAACTGTTTTTT
TRBV20-1	-	few	TRBJ2-3	CSARDGSTDTQYF	TGCAGTGCTAGAGATGGCAGCACAGATACGCAGTATTTT
TRBV7-9	-	-	TRBJ1-1	CASRKDSTNTEAFF	TGTGCCAGCAGGAAGGACAGTACGAACACTGAAGCTTTCTTT
TRBV30	-	few	TRBJ1-2	CAWSAGAGGYTF	TGTGCCTGGAGTGCAGGGGCTGGTGGCTACACCTTC
TRBV5-5	-	-	TRBJ2-3	CASSLAGLRDTQYF	TGTGCCAGCAGCTTGGCGGGACTCCGAGATACGCAGTATTTT
TRBV4-3	-	-	TRBJ2-5	CASSQEPGACVTQYF	TGCGCCAGCAGCCAAGAACCGGGAGCCTGCGTGACCCAGTACTTC
TRBV12-3/TRBV12-4	-	-	TRBJ2-2	CASSFAGIGTGELFF	TGTGCCAGCAGTTTTGCAGGGATAGGTACCGGGGAGCTGTTTTTT
TRBV12-3/TRBV12-4	TRBD2	-	TRBJ2-1	CASSWGPREEGNEQFF	TGTGCCAGCAGCTGGGGCCCTCGGGAGGAGGGAAATGAGCAGTTCTTC
TRBV9	TRBD2	-	TRBJ2-2	CASSALTSGGTGELFF	TGTGCCAGCAGCGCCTTGACTAGCGGGGGTACCGGGGAGCTGTTTTTT
TRBV29-1	TRBD2	-	TRBJ2-1	CSVETSGWGFSYNEQFF	TGCAGCGTTGAAACTAGCGGGTGGGGTTTCTCCTACAATGAGCAGTTCTTC
TRBV20-1	-	-	TRBJ1-5	CSGWDPNQPQHF	TGCAGTGGTTGGGACCCCAATCAGCCCCAGCATTTT
TRBV9	-	-	TRBJ2-5	CASSSRAYEGRNRETQYF	TGTGCCAGCAGCTCCAGAGCTTACGAGGGAAGGAACCGAGAGACCCAGTACTTC
TRBV9	-	-	TRBJ2-5	CASSEPEETQYF	TGTGCCAGCAGCGAGCCCGAAGAGACCCAGTACTTC
TRBV11-1	TRBD1	-	TRBJ1-2	CASSPPQGARGYTF	TGTGCCAGCAGCCCCCCCCAGGGGGCGCGGGGCTACACCTTC
TRBV6-5	-	few	TRBJ2-6	CASSYSLTTGLRANVLTF	TGTGCCAGCAGTTACTCCCTCACGACAGGTCTCAGGGCCAACGTCCTGACTTTC
TRBV7-2	-	-	TRBJ2-4	CASCAQPMGLTKNIQYF	TGTGCCAGCTGCGCCCAACCAATGGGCCTGACCAAAAACATTCAGTACTTC
TRBV7-9	-	-	TRBJ1-5	CASSFSGPIGNQPQHF	TGTGCCAGCAGCTTTTCGGGGCCCATTGGCAATCAGCCCCAGCATTTT
TRBV20-1	-	-	TRBJ2-3	CSARTPGQTSTDTQYF	TGCAGTGCTAGAACCCCGGGACAGACTAGCACGGATACGCAGTATTTT
TRBV18	-	-	TRBJ1-1	CASSPAREEAFF	TGTGCCAGCTCACCCGCCCGAGAGGAAGCTTTCTTT
TRBV5-1	-	-	TRBJ1-1	CASSPSMGGTEAFF	TGCGCCAGCAGCCCCAGCATGGGTGGGACTGAAGCTTTCTTT
TRBV29-1	-	-	TRBJ2-7	CSVDRGSGYEQYF	TGCAGCGTTGACAGGGGAAGTGGCTACGAGCAGTACTTC
TRBV12-3/TRBV12-4	-	-	TRBJ2-7	CASSFGSQGSYEQYF	TGTGCCAGCAGTTTTGGGAGTCAGGGTTCTTACGAGCAGTACTTC
TRBV29-1	-	-	TRBJ2-5	CSVAGASYQETQYF	TGCAGCGTTGCAGGGGCCTCATACCAAGAGACCCAGTACTTC
TRBV7-8	-	-	TRBJ2-7	CASSYTGAGQSPSSYEQYF	TGTGCCAGCAGCTACACCGGGGCCGGCCAGTCCCCTAGCTCCTACGAGCAGTACTTC
TRBV20-1	-	-	TRBJ1-1	CSARIARLNTEAFF	TGCAGTGCTAGAATTGCTCGGCTGAACACTGAAGCTTTCTTT
TRBV10-3	TRBD2	-	TRBJ2-1	CAISESGRETKFF	TGTGCCATCAGTGAGTCCGGGAGGGAGACGAAGTTCTTC
TRBV7-9	-	once	TRBJ1-5	CASSLPGRPQHF	TGTGCCAGCAGCTTACCGGGTAGGCCCCAGCATTTT